This T cell receptor beta chain was identified in a study of response to subunit inactivated influenza vaccine. The V gene end was trimmed by 0 bases and the J gene end by 3 bases; junction bases not matched to a gene: 2. CDR3 size: 14 residues. CDR1 is SGHKS, CDR2 YYEKEE, per germline (reference sequence). This clonotype was counted many times. Its antigen is currently unknown. TCRdb analysed the RT-PCR reads with MiXCR anew, one entry per CDR3 protein. Of roughly 550,000 distinct CDR3 sequences listed, roughly 25% were seen once; the top ten hold approximately 3%. Regarding the study as a whole: T cells newly recruited by each seasonal influenza vaccination are few, the authors suggested.

Separately, the same data were catalogued under a study of T cells expressing NK-cell markers. As reported in that work: 5'RACE template switching with UMIs generated TCR beta cDNA. A range of about 1.0-8% of CD8+ T cells consisted of dominant NKG2C+ clonotypes in 6 or 7 donors.

The sequence came from a man aged 45-65 years who received an inactivated influenza vaccine. V gene TRBV5-5 combines with J gene TRBJ2-5; 7 bases are shared with TRBD2. Sequenced here: CD4+ T cells sorted from PBMCs, sampled roughly 12 days after vaccination. The CDR3 DNA follows: TGTGCCAGCAGCTTGGCGGGGGGAGAAGAGACCCAGTACTTC. This gives the protein CASSLAGGEETQYF.